What follows are 20 T cell receptor beta chains derived from one specimen sequenced in a study of blood T cell repertoires in COVID-19. Method: immunoSEQ multiplex PCR; TCRdb's copy keeps in-frame clones and lacks some. Among 150,000 or so clones listed, around 89% were seen once. Input material: peripheral blood. These receptors were obtained from a man in his sixties with COVID-19, enrolled during active disease.

Notes on this clone: Other nucleotide sequences in the sample specify the same CDR3. This sequence joins TRBV12-3 or TRBV12-4 and TRBJ1-3; no clear D gene. The V end lost 6 bases, the J end lost 4 bases, and 7 bases lay between the germline ends. The CDR3 spans 12 residues. The CDR3 spells CASSLRGNTIYF. CDR3 bases: TGTGCCAGCAGCCTTCGGGGAAACACCATATATTTT.

The chain carries TRBV3-1 (or the pseudogene TRBV3-2) and TRBJ2-5, with TRBD1 matching 10 bases. The ends lost 3 bases at V and 6 bases at J; junction bases unmatched: 7. Germline V gene lookup returns CDR1 LGHDT and CDR2 YNNKEL (reference sequence). This CDR3 has 15 amino acids. In DNA form, the CDR3 reads TGTGCCAGCAGCCACTGGACAGGGGGTTTAAAGACCCAGTACTTC. Its protein product is CASSHWTGGLKTQYF.

V usage is TRBV18 and J usage is TRBJ1-5; a weak D match, TRBD1 (5 bases). The CDR3 contains 17 residues. V was trimmed by 4 bases and J by 2 bases, leaving 18 bases between them. The germline CDR1 and CDR2 sequences are KGHSH and LQKENI. CDR3 sequence: CASSREPQGSGNQPQHF. The DNA for the CDR3 is TGTGCCAGCTCACGAGAACCGCAGGGTAGTGGCAATCAGCCCCAGCATTTT. The full variable domain, rest sourced from reference TRBV18 and TRBJ1-5, is NAGVMQNPRHLVRRRGQEARLRCSPMKGHSHVYWYRQLPEEGLKFMVYLQKENIIDESGMPKERFSAEFPKEGPSILRIQQVVRGDSAAYFCASSREPQGSGNQPQHFGDGTRLSIL.

The count of this clone is one. This chain connects TRBV5-5 to TRBJ1-2; D remains unclear. CDR1 SGHKS and CDR2 YYEKEE come from the germline V gene (reference sequence). Trimming took off 0 bases at V and 0 bases at J, with 15 bases between the two ends. The CDR3 totals 17 residues. The CDR3 is CASSLDPAGPANYGYTF. For the CDR3, the DNA is TGTGCCAGCAGCTTGGATCCCGCAGGCCCTGCTAACTATGGCTACACCTTC.

The chain links TRBV6-5 to TRBJ2-3, with a weak D call TRBD1 (6 bases). Trimming stripped 2 bases from V and 3 bases from J, with 9 bases between. This CDR3 is built from 14 residues. Looked up from germline, CDR1 is MNHEY and CDR2 is SVGAGI. The CDR3: CASSYGQGTDTQYF. DNA of the CDR3: TGTGCCAGCAGTTACGGGCAGGGGACAGATACGCAGTATTTT.

This clone was recorded a few times. The rearrangement uses TRBV9 and TRBJ2-1; the D gene is possibly TRBD2 (7 bases). The CDR3 totals 14 residues. Trimming took 2 bases from V and 3 from J, leaving 9 bases between them. CDR1 is SGDLS and CDR2 is YYNGEE in the germline V gene. CDR3 residues: CASSVGGRYNEQFF. In nucleotides, the CDR3 is TGTGCCAGCAGCGTCGGGGGGCGCTACAATGAGCAGTTCTTC.

This rearrangement joins TRBV4-1 to TRBJ2-3; TRBD2 is a possible D gene (6 bases). Trimming cost V 1 base and J 6 bases, with 11 bases left between them. CDR3 length: 14 residues. Looked up from germline, CDR1 is MGHRA and CDR2 is YSYEKL. CDR3 DNA: TGCGCCAGCAGCCAAGGCGGGGTGGGGGATACGCAGTATTTT. As protein: CASSQGGVGDTQYF.

V usage is TRBV7-2 and J usage is TRBJ1-4; TRBD1 matches 7 bases. Germline V gene data show CDR1 as SGHTA and CDR2 as FQGNSA. V lost 4 bases, J lost 4 bases, and 9 bases stayed unmatched. This CDR3 is 16 amino acids long. Here the CDR3 reads CASSSRGRSINEKLFF. CDR3 bases: TGTGCCAGCAGCTCGAGGGGGCGCAGTATTAATGAAAAACTGTTTTTT.

V and J are TRBV9 and TRBJ2-1, with D possibly TRBD1 on 5 matching bases. Germline V lookup: CDR1 SGDLS, CDR2 YYNGEE. V lost 4 bases and J lost 5, with 13 bases in between. The CDR3 consists of 14 residues. CDR3 nucleotides: TGTGCCAGCAGCTCCCGACAGCCCCACAATGAGCAGTTCTTC. This translates into CASSSRQPHNEQFF.

The chain uses TRBV2 and TRBJ1-2; 10 nucleotides agree with TRBD1. V lost 4 bases to trimming and J lost 8 bases; unmatched junction nucleotides: 7. Per germline, CDR1 SNHLY and CDR2 FYNNEI. The CDR3 is made up of 14 amino acids. CDR3 DNA sequence: TGTGCCAGCAGTGGACAGGGGGCCCCTTTAGGCTACACCTTC. Its protein is CASSGQGAPLGYTF.

The rearrangement links TRBV24-1 to TRBJ1-1, with TRBD1 identical over 7 bases. Germline lookup yields CDR1 KGHDR and CDR2 SFDVKD. This CDR3 is built from 16 residues. Unmatched junction bases numbered 7, after V lost 3 bases and J lost 1 base. CDR3 nucleotide sequence: TGTGCCACCAGTGATCTGGGGACAGAGCGGAACACTGAAGCTTTCTTT. This encodes CATSDLGTERNTEAFF.

This clone was recorded once. This chain joins TRBV19 and TRBJ1-1, with no clear D. V was clipped by 4 bases and J by 5 bases, with 11 bases between them. The CDR3 spans 13 residues. Germline values: CDR1 LNHDA, CDR2 SQIVND (reference sequence). This CDR3 reads CASSSDGRTEAFF. The DNA of the CDR3 is TGTGCCAGTAGTAGCGACGGGAGGACTGAAGCTTTCTTT.

The DNA of the CDR3 is TGTGCCATCAGTGGAACAACAGATTCACCCCTCCACTTT. Translated: CAISGTTDSPLHF. The V gene is TRBV10-3, the J gene TRBJ1-6; no reliable D call. V was trimmed by 4 bases and J by 8 bases, leaving 9 bases between them. Germline CDR1 and CDR2: ENHRY and SYGVKD. The CDR3 totals 13 residues.

The DNA of the CDR3 is TGCAGTGCTAGTAGCGGGGGAAGCAAGGGACTCTACAATGAGCAGTTCTTC. Protein sequence: CSASSGGSKGLYNEQFF. V is TRBV20-1 and J is TRBJ2-1; 9 positions match TRBD2. V shed 3 bases and J 3 bases; nucleotides not matched to a gene: 12. CDR3 length: 17 amino acids. Germline V CDR1 and CDR2: DFQATT, SNEGSKA (reference sequence).

The sample holds one count of this clone. The chain couples TRBV5-1 to TRBJ1-6, with 8 bases matching TRBD1. This CDR3 spans 15 amino acids. Germline V gene lookup returns CDR1 SGHRS and CDR2 YFSETQ. The V gene end was trimmed by 4 bases and the J gene end by 10 bases; junction bases not matched to a gene: 10. The CDR3 sequence: CASSTQAGGLSPLHF. CDR3 in DNA: TGCGCCAGCAGCACGCAGGCAGGGGGCCTCTCACCCCTCCACTTT.

This chain joins TRBV10-2 and TRBJ2-1, with D possibly being TRBD1 (6 bases). The V gene's germline CDR1 is WSHSY and CDR2 SAAADI. The CDR3 has 15 residues. The V end was cut by 2 bases, the J end by 4 bases, with 12 bases between. CDR3 loop: CASSEGRGSYNEQFF. The DNA of the CDR3 is TGCGCCAGCAGTGAGGGTAGGGGGTCTTACAATGAGCAGTTCTTC.

The V gene is TRBV5-8, the J gene TRBJ1-4; no clear D gene. This CDR3 has 13 residues. Germline CDR1 SGHTS, CDR2 YDEGEE. The V and J ends lost 8 bases and 3 bases respectively, with 11 bases between them. CDR3 sequence reads: CARRRNPNEKLFF. CDR3 nucleotide sequence: TGTGCCAGGAGGAGAAACCCTAATGAAAAACTGTTTTTT.

This chain joins TRBV5-1 and TRBJ1-6; D is perhaps TRBD1 (6 bases). The CDR3 is made up of 14 amino acids. Germline CDR1 is SGHRS and CDR2 is YFSETQ. Deletions cut 4 bases from V and 7 bases from J, with 12 bases between. CDR3 DNA: TGCGCCAGCAGCGGCGGACAGAGAAATTCACCCCTCCACTTT. Its translation is CASSGGQRNSPLHF.

The chain employs TRBV9 and TRBJ2-7, with D perhaps TRBD2 (7 bases). CDR3 length: 15 residues. CDR1 is SGDLS and CDR2 is YYNGEE in the germline V gene. V was clipped by 4 bases and J by 2 bases, with 16 bases between them. The CDR3 nucleotides read TGTGCCAGCAGCCCCCACGGGGGGCGAACCTACGAGCAGTACTTC. This codes for CASSPHGGRTYEQYF.

The chain couples TRBV10-3 to TRBJ1-1; unclear D gene. This CDR3 is 13 amino acids long. V lost 2 bases and J lost 5, with 9 bases in between. Germline lookup yields CDR1 ENHRY and CDR2 SYGVKD. The CDR3 DNA is TGTGCCATCAGTGAGGGCCCGGGGACTGAAGCTTTCTTT. The encoded protein is CAISEGPGTEAFF.